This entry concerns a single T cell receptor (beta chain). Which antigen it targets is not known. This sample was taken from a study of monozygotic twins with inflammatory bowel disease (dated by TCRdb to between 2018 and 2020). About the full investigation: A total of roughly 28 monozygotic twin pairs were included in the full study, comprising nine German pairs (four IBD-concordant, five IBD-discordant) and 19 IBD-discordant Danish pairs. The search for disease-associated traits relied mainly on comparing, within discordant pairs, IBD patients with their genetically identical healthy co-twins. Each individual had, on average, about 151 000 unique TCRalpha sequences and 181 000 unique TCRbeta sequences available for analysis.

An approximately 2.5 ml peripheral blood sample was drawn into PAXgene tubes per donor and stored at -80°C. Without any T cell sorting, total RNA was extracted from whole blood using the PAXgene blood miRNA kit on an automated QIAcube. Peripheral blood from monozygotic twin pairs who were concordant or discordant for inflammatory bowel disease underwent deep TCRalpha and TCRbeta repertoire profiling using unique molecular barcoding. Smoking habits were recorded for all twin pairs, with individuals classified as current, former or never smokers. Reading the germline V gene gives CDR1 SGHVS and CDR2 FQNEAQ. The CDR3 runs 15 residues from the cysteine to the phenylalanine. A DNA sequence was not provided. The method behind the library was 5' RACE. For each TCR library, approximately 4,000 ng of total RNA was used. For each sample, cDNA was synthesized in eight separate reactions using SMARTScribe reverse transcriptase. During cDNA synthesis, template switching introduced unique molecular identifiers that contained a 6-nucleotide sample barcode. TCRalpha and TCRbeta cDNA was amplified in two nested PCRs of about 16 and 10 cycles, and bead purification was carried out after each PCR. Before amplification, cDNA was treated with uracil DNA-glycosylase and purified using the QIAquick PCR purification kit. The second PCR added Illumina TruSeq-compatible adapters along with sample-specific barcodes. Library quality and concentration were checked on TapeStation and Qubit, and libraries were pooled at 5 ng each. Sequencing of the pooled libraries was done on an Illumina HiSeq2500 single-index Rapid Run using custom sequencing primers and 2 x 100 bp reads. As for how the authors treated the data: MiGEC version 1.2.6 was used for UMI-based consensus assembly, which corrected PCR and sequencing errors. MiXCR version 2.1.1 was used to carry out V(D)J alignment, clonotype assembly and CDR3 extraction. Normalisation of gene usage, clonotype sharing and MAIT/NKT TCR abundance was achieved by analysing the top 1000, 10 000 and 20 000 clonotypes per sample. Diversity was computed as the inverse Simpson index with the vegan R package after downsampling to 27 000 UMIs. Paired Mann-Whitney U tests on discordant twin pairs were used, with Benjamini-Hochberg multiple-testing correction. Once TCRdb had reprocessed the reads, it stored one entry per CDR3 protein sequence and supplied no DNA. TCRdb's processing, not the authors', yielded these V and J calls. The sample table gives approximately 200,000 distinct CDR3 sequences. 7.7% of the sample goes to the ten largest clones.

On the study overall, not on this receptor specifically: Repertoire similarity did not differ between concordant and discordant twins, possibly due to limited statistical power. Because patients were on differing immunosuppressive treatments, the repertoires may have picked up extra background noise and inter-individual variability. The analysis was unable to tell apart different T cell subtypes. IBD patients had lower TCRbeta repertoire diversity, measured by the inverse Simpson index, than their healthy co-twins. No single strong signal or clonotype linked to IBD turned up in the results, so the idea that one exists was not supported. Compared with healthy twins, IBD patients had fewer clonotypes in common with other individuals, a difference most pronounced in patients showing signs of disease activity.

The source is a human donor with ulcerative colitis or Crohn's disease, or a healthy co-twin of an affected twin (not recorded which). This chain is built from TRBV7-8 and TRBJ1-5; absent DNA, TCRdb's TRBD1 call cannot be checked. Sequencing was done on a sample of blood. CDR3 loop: CASSYGQNSNQPQHF.